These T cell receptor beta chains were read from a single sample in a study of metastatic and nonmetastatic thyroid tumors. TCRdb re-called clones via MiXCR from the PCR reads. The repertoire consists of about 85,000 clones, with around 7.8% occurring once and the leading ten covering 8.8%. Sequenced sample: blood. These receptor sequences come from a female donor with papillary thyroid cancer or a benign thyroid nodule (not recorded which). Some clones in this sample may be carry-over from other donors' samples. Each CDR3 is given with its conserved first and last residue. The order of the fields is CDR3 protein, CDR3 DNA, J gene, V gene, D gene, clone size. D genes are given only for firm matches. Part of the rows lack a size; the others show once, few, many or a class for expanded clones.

CASSFGQEFYGYTF	TGTGCCAGCAGCTTCGGCCAGGAGTTCTATGGCTACACCTTC	TRBJ1-2	TRBV5-6	.	many
CASSLGQKVDYGYTF	TGTGCCAGCAGCTTGGGACAGAAGGTTGACTATGGCTACACCTTC	TRBJ1-2	TRBV5-4	.	many
CASSARTGGSTDTQYF	TGTGCCAGCAGCGCTAGGACAGGGGGGAGCACAGATACGCAGTATTTT	TRBJ2-3	TRBV9	TRBD1	many
CASKTPPQTYIQYF	TGTGCCAGCAAAACACCCCCGCAAACCTACATTCAGTACTTC	TRBJ2-4	TRBV6-1	.	many
CASRKPNPQGTANTGELFF	TGCGCCAGCAGAAAGCCCAACCCCCAGGGCACTGCGAACACCGGGGAGCTGTTTTTT	TRBJ2-2	TRBV10-2	.	many
CARGTGFNEQYF	TGTGCCAGAGGGACAGGGTTCAACGAGCAGTACTTC	TRBJ2-7	TRBV2	TRBD1	.
CASSLRTGPNYGYTF	TGCGCCAGCAGCCTCAGGACAGGACCCAACTATGGCTACACCTTC	TRBJ1-2	TRBV4-1	TRBD1	many
CASSPWGAGLSSYEQYF	TGTGCCAGCAGCCCCTGGGGTGCGGGACTAAGCTCCTACGAGCAGTACTTC	TRBJ2-7	TRBV5-6	TRBD2	many
CASGQIDQPQHF	TGTGCCAGCGGTCAGATCGATCAGCCCCAGCATTTT	TRBJ1-5	TRBV2	.	many
CASKAGRYGNSPLHF	TGTGCCAGCAAGGCAGGGAGGTATGGTAATTCACCCCTCCACTTT	TRBJ1-6	TRBV6-1	.	many
CAWSGGGKWTEAFF	TGTGCCTGGAGTGGGGGGGGTAAGTGGACTGAAGCTTTCTTT	TRBJ1-1	TRBV30	.	.
CASSETSGGADTQYF	TGTGCCAGCAGTGAGACTAGCGGGGGGGCAGATACGCAGTATTTT	TRBJ2-3	TRBV6-1	TRBD2	many
CASSQGKRGGPATGELFF	TGCGCCAGCAGCCAAGGGAAGAGAGGGGGCCCGGCCACCGGGGAGCTGTTTTTT	TRBJ2-2	TRBV4-1	TRBD1	many
CSARDIRKGDYGYTF	TGCAGTGCTAGAGATATACGGAAAGGGGATTATGGCTACACCTTC	TRBJ1-2	TRBV20-1	.	few
CASSLTRGRNTEAFF	TGCGCCAGCAGTCTGACCAGGGGGCGGAACACTGAAGCTTTCTTT	TRBJ1-1	TRBV10-1	TRBD1	many
CASSHMDQETQYF	TGTGCCAGCAGCCACATGGACCAAGAGACCCAGTACTTC	TRBJ2-5	TRBV7-9	.	.
CAWSVRGPANEKLFF	TGTGCCTGGAGTGTACGGGGGCCGGCTAATGAAAAACTGTTTTTT	TRBJ1-4	TRBV30	.	.
CSAALGGSAGTEAFF	TGCAGTGCTGCCCTGGGTGGGAGTGCGGGCACTGAAGCTTTCTTT	TRBJ1-1	TRBV20-1	.	many
CASSQDTSGGAETQYF	TGTGCCAGCAGCCAAGATACTAGCGGGGGGGCAGAGACCCAGTACTTC	TRBJ2-5	TRBV4-2	TRBD2	many
CASSIRQNTEAFF	TGTGCCAGTAGCATTCGACAGAACACTGAAGCTTTCTTT	TRBJ1-1	TRBV19	.	many
CASSRDSSSYNEQFF	TGTGCCAGCAGTCGGGACAGTAGCTCCTACAATGAGCAGTTCTTC	TRBJ2-1	TRBV12-3/TRBV12-4	TRBD1	.
CSAEDIYGYTF	TGCAGTGCTGAAGACATATATGGCTACACCTTC	TRBJ1-2	TRBV20-1	.	many
CASSSHYRGNEQYF	TGTGCCAGCAGCTCCCATTACAGGGGCAACGAGCAGTACTTC	TRBJ2-7	TRBV11-2	TRBD1	many
CSAQSLDRGLEPLHF	TGCAGTGCTCAAAGCCTGGACAGGGGGTTGGAACCCCTCCACTTT	TRBJ1-6	TRBV20-1	TRBD1	.
CASKTGSPTDTQYF	TGTGCCAGCAAAACCGGGTCACCCACAGATACGCAGTATTTT	TRBJ2-3	TRBV28	.	many
CASSEAQGGNEKLFF	TGTGCCAGCAGTGAAGCACAGGGAGGAAATGAAAAACTGTTTTTT	TRBJ1-4	TRBV6-1	.	many
CASSLDGTANEKLFF	TGTGCCAGTAGCTTAGACGGGACAGCTAATGAAAAACTGTTTTTT	TRBJ1-4	TRBV19	TRBD1	many
CASSEAHGIITGGDYGYTF	TGTGCCAGCAGTGAAGCGCACGGGATTATCACAGGGGGCGACTATGGCTACACCTTC	TRBJ1-2	TRBV2	TRBD1	.
CASSQSPRTGGRGYGYTF	TGTGCCAGCAGCCAGAGCCCGAGGACAGGGGGCCGGGGCTATGGCTACACCTTC	TRBJ1-2	TRBV3-1	TRBD1	many
CSVPQGSYEQYF	TGCAGTGTCCCCCAGGGTTCCTACGAGCAGTACTTC	TRBJ2-7	TRBV20-1	.	.
CASSQGSTGGEKLFF	TGTGCCAGCAGCCAAGGTTCGACAGGCGGGGAAAAACTGTTTTTT	TRBJ1-4	TRBV4-2	.	many
CASSYVTGVDNEQFF	TGTGCCAGCAGTTACGTGACAGGGGTGGACAATGAGCAGTTCTTC	TRBJ2-1	TRBV6-6	TRBD1	.
CASSLQGPYEQYF	TGTGCCAGCAGTCTACAGGGGCCCTACGAGCAGTACTTC	TRBJ2-7	TRBV6-2/TRBV6-3	TRBD1	many
CASSVVPRNNEQFF	TGTGCCAGCAGCGTAGTCCCGAGGAACAATGAGCAGTTCTTC	TRBJ2-1	TRBV9	.	many
CASRRAPIQGQSSYNEQFF	TGTGCCAGTAGGAGGGCCCCGATACAAGGTCAAAGCTCCTACAATGAGCAGTTCTTC	TRBJ2-1	TRBV19	.	many
CAISEGYEHYF	TGTGCCATCAGTGAGGGTTACGAGCATTACTTC	TRBJ2-7	TRBV6-1	.	.
CSARIRGSYNEQFF	TGCAGTGCTAGAATCAGGGGCTCCTACAATGAGCAGTTCTTC	TRBJ2-1	TRBV20-1	.	many
CASSRDGEETQYF	TGTGCCAGCAGCCGGGACGGTGAAGAGACCCAGTACTTC	TRBJ2-5	TRBV7-3	.	many
CASSVGPVGQGRDGELFF	TGTGCCAGCAGCGTAGGACCCGTGGGACAGGGAAGAGACGGGGAGCTGTTTTTT	TRBJ2-2	TRBV9	TRBD1	many
CASSHGQGREKLFF	TGCGCCAGCAGCCATGGACAGGGTAGAGAAAAACTGTTTTTT	TRBJ1-4	TRBV5-1	TRBD1	many
CASSSSLGREQEGRDTEAFF	TGTGCCAGCAGTTCTAGCCTAGGGCGGGAGCAGGAGGGTAGGGACACTGAAGCTTTCTTT	TRBJ1-1	TRBV12-3/TRBV12-4	.	many
CASSQVYEQYF	TGTGCCAGCAGCCAAGTTTACGAGCAGTACTTC	TRBJ2-7	TRBV3-1	.	many
CASSASRHRLNTGELFF	TGTGCCAGCAGCGCTTCTCGCCACCGACTTAACACCGGGGAGCTGTTTTTT	TRBJ2-2	TRBV9	.	.
CAISESAGSGNTIYF	TGTGCCATCAGTGAGTCGGCAGGCTCTGGAAACACCATATATTTT	TRBJ1-3	TRBV10-3	.	.
CASSGEILNTGELFF	TGTGCCAGCAGTGGCGAGATACTTAACACCGGGGAGCTGTTTTTT	TRBJ2-2	TRBV12-3/TRBV12-4	.	many
CATSKTNNEQFF	TGTGCCACCAGTAAGACTAATAATGAGCAGTTCTTC	TRBJ2-1	TRBV24-1	.	many
CASSADRDRGNTIYF	TGCGCCAGCAGTGCGGACAGGGATCGTGGAAACACCATATATTTT	TRBJ1-3	TRBV10-1	TRBD1	many
CASSLGQNYGYTF	TGTGCCAGCAGTTTAGGACAGAACTATGGCTACACCTTC	TRBJ1-2	TRBV12-3/TRBV12-4	.	many
CASSPGVTNEKLFF	TGTGCCAGCAGCCCCGGGGTCACTAATGAAAAACTGTTTTTT	TRBJ1-4	TRBV7-9	.	many
CASGRSGDRGYGYTF	TGTGCCAGCGGCCGTTCAGGGGATCGGGGCTATGGCTACACCTTC	TRBJ1-2	TRBV11-2	.	.
CATNGDREADTQYF	TGTGCCACGAATGGGGACAGGGAAGCAGATACGCAGTATTTT	TRBJ2-3	TRBV6-4	TRBD1	.
CASSANGGGYEQYF	TGCGCCAGCAGTGCTAACGGGGGTGGCTACGAGCAGTACTTC	TRBJ2-7	TRBV10-1	.	many
CASSLAQTSGGSDTQYF	TGCGCCAGCAGCTTGGCCCAGACTAGCGGGGGGTCGGATACGCAGTATTTT	TRBJ2-3	TRBV5-1	TRBD2	many
CATSREGAGNSPLHF	TGTGCCACCAGCCGAGAAGGGGCGGGTAATTCACCCCTCCACTTT	TRBJ1-6	TRBV15	.	many